This TCR beta chain was obtained from a study of identical twins. Trimming took 9 bases from V and 0 from J, leaving 15 bases between them. Per the germline V gene, CDR1 is SGHTA and CDR2 is FQGNSA. The CDR3 sequence is 16 residues long. From the 5' RACE reads, TCRdb called clonotypes with MiXCR, one entry per CDR3 protein. The sample holds some 760,000 distinct CDR3 sequences, 15% to 20% seen once. This clonotype appeared a few times. These data were likewise used in another study, on T cells expressing NK-cell markers.

The chain combines TRBV7-2 with TRBJ2-6, with a weak D call TRBD1 (5 bases). The receptor comes from a woman aged 18-29 years in good health. Sequenced sample: PBMCs. Written as DNA, the CDR3 is TGTGCCAGACGGGCAGGGTCTTACTCTGGGGCCAACGTCCTGACTTTC. It encodes CARRAGSYSGANVLTF.